The sequence of this TCR beta chain was determined in a study of T cells in Graves' hyperthyroidism and ophthalmopathy. For Graves' hyperthyroidism to be stable, ophthalmopathy could not progress within 18 months. Clinical symptoms, serum thyroxine, TRAb, thyroid ultrasound and orbital computed tomography informed diagnoses. Study conclusions and caveats: Most expanded thyroid clonotypes above 0.001 recurred in blood.

Concerning this clonotype: What it recognizes is unknown.

V dropped 5 bases and J dropped 3 bases, with 16 bases sitting between them. This CDR3 is built from 14 residues. Germline CDR1 reads DFQATT; CDR2 reads SNEGSKA (reference sequence). It was RNA transcripts that yielded the amplified TCR beta CDR3 regions. Carried out on the TCR CDR3, a first-round RT-PCR used the HTBI primer set. TCRdb reprocessed the multiplex PCR reads with MiXCR, giving one entry per CDR3 protein. This sample has a few hundred thousand distinct CDR3 sequences; just under 15% occur once, and the top ten carry approximately 30%. The specimen was blood. The V call is TRBV20-1, the J call TRBJ1-1; weak D call: TRBD1 (6 bases). The TCR was taken from a woman in her 30s with Graves' hyperthyroidism. CDR3: CSASGGAGDTEAFF. The CDR3 DNA reads as TGCAGTGCTTCGGGGGGCGCGGGGGACACTGAAGCTTTCTTT.